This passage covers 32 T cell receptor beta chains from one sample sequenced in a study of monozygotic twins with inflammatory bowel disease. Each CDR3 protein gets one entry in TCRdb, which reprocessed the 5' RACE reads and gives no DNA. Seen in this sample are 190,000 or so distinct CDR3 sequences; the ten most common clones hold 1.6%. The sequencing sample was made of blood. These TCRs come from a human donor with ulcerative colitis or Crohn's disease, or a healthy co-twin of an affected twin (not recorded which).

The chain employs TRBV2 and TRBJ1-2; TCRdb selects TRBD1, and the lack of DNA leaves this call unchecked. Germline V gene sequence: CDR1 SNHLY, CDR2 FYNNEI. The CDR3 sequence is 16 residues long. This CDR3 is CASSENRRDRGHGYTF.

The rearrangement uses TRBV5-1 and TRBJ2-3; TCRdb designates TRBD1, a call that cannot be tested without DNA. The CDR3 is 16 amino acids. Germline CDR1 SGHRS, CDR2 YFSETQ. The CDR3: CASSNIQGVTTDTQYF.

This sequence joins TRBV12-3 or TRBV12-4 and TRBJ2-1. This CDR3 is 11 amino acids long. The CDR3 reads CASSLGPRRFF.

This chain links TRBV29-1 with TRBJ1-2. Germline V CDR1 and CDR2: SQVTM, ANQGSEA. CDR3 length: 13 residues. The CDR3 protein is CSVGRGFDYGYTF. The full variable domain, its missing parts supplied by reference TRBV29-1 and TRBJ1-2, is SAVISQKPSRDICQRGTSLTIQCQVDSQVTMMFWYRQQPGQSLTLIATANQGSEATYESGFVIDKFPISRPNLTFSTLTVSNMSPEDSSIYLCSVGRGFDYGYTFGSGTRLTVV.

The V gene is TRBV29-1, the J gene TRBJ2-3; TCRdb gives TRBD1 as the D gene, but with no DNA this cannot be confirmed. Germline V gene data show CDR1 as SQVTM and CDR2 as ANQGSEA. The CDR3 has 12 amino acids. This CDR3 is CSTGGVTDTQYF.

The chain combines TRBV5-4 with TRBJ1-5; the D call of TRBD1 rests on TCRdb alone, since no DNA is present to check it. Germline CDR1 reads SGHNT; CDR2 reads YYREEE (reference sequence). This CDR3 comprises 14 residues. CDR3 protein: CASSFGTGGQPQHF.

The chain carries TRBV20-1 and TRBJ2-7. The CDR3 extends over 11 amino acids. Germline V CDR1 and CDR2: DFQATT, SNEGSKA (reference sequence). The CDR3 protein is CSGVSSYEQYF.

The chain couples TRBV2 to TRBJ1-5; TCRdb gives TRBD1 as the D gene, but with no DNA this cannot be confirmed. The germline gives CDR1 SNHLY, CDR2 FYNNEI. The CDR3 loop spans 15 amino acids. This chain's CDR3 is CASRVGTGGNQPQHF.

CDR3 residues: CSARPTSAQPQHF. The chain links TRBV20-1 to TRBJ1-5. The CDR3 extends over 13 amino acids. CDR1 and CDR2 (germline): DFQATT, SNEGSKA (reference sequence).

The CDR3 sequence is CSARVPGATNEKLFF. The rearrangement uses TRBV20-1 and TRBJ1-4. This CDR3 has 15 amino acids. Germline values: CDR1 DFQATT, CDR2 SNEGSKA (reference sequence).

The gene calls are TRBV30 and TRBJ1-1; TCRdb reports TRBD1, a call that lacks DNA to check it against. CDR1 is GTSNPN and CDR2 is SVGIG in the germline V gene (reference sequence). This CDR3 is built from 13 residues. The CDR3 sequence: CAWSVQQGVEAFF.

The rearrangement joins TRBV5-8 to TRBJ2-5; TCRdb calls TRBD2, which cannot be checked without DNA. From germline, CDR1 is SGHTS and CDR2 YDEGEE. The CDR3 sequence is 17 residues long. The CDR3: CASSLGLAGPLQETQYF.

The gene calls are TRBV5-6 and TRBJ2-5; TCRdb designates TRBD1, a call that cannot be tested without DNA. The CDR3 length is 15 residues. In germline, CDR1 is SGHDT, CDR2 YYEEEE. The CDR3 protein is CASSTDRGVGETQYF.

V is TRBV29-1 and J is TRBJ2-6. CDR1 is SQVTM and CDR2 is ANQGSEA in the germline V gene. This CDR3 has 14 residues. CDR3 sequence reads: CSARPNSGANVLTF.

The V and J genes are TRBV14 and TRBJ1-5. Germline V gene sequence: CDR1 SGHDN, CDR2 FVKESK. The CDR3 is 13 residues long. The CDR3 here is CASSRGLDQPQHF.

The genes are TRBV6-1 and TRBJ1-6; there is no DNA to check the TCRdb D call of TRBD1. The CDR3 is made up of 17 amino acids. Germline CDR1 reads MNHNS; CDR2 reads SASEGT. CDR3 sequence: CASSPGIGGSYNSPLHF.

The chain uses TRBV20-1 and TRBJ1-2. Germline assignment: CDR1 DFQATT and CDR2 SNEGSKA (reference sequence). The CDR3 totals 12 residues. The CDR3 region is CSAARDTYGYTF.

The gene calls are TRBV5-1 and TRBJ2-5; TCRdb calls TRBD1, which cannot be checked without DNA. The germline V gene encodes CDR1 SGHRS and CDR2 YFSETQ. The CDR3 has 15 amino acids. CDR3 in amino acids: CASSIRGDRQETQYF. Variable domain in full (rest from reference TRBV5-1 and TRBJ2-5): KAGVTQTPRYLIKTRGQQVTLSCSPISGHRSVSWYQQTPGQGLQFLFEYFSETQRNKGNFPGRFSGRQFSNSRSEMNVSTLELGDSALYLCASSIRGDRQETQYFGPGTRLLVL.

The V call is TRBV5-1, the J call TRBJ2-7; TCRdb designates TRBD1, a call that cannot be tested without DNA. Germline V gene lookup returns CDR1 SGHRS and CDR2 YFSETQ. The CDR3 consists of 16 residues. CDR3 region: CASSWGSTGGPGEQYF. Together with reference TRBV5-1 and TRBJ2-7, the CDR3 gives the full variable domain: KAGVTQTPRYLIKTRGQQVTLSCSPISGHRSVSWYQQTPGQGLQFLFEYFSETQRNKGNFPGRFSGRQFSNSRSEMNVSTLELGDSALYLCASSWGSTGGPGEQYFGPGTRLTVT.

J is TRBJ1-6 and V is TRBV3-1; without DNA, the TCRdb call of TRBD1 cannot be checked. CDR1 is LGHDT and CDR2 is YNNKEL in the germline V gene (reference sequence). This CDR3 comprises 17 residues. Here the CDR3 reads CASSQDFGTGGDSPLHF.

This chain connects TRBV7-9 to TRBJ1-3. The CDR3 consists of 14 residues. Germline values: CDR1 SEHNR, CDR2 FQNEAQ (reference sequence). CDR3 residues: CASSSFEGSDTIYF.

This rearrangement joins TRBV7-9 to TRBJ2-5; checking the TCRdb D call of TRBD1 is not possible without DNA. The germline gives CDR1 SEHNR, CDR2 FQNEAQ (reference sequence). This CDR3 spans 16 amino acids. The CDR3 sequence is CASSFRQGAFEETQYF.

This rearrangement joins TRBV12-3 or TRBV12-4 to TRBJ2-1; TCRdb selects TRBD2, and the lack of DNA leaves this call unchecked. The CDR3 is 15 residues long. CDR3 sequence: CASSFWRGDYNEQFF.

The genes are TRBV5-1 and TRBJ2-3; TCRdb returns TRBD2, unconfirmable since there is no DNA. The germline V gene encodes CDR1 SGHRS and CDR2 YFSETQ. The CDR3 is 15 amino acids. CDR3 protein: CASSSIAARTDTQYF.

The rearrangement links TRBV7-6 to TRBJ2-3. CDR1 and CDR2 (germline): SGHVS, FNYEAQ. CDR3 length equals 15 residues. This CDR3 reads CASSLGRASTDTQYF.

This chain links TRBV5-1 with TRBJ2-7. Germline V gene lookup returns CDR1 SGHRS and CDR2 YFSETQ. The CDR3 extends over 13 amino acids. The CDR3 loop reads CASSLDQGYEQYF.

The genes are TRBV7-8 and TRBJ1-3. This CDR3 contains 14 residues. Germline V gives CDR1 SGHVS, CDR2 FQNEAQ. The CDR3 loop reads CASSLSIWGNTIYF. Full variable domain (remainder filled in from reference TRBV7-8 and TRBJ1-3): GAGVSQSPRYKVAKRGQDVALRCDPISGHVSLFWYQQALGQGPEFLTYFQNEAQLDKSGLPSDRFFAERPEGSVSTLKIQRTQQEDSAVYLCASSLSIWGNTIYFGEGSWLTVV.

The CDR3 sequence: CASSPDTTDTQYF. V usage is TRBV18 and J usage is TRBJ2-3; the D call from TCRdb, TRBD1, cannot be confirmed without DNA. CDR3 length equals 13 residues. Germline CDR1 and CDR2: KGHSH and LQKENI.

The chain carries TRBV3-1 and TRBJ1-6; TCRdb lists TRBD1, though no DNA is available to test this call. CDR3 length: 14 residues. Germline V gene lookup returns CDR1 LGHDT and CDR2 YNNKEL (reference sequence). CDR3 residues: CASSQGDRGSPLHF.

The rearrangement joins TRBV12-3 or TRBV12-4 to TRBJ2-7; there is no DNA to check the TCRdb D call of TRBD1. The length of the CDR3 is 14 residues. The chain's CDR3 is CASSLRGGGDEQYF.

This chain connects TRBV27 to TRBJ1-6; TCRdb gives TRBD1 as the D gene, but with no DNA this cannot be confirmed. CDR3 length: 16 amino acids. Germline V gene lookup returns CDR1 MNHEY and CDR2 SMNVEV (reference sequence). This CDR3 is CASSPRGPSYNSPLHF.

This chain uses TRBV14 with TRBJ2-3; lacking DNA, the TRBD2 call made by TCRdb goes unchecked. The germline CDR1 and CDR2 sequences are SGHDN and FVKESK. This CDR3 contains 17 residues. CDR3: CASSQVWGDYETDTQYF.